A selection of T cell receptor beta chains follows, all from one sample in a study of molecular identifiers for immune sequencing clone quantification. From the PCR reads, TCRdb called clonotypes with MiXCR, one entry per CDR3 protein. This sample carries under 650,000 distinct CDR3 sequences, 15% to 20% of them seen once, and the ten largest clones take 0.85% to 0.9%. Sequencing was carried out using naive CD8+ T cells from blood, with Jurkat cell RNA spiked in. Receptors were obtained from a human donor in good health. Some libraries in this study had Jurkat cell RNA spiked in. CDR3s include the opening cysteine and the closing phenylalanine or tryptophan. Fields, in order: D gene, clone size, V gene, J gene, CDR3 DNA, CDR3 protein. A D gene is named only where the DNA matches it firmly. Not every row has a clone size; where given, it reads once, few, many or a size class.

>TRBD2|many|TRBV29-1|TRBJ2-7
TGCAGCGTACTAGCGGGGGGCGGCTACGAGCAGTACTTC
CSVLAGGGYEQYF
>NA|many|TRBV4-1|TRBJ2-2
TGCGCCAGCAGCCAAGTAGTACAGGCGAAGGTCAACGGGGAGCTGTTTTTT
CASSQVVQAKVNGELFF
>NA|many|TRBV12-3/TRBV12-4|TRBJ1-2
TGTGCCAGCAGTTTAGTGCCGGACGGAGCCTATGGCTACACCTTC
CASSLVPDGAYGYTF
>TRBD1|many|TRBV11-1|TRBJ1-4
TGTGCCAGCAGCTTGCGACCGGGACAGGGCCCAACCGGCAATGAAAAACTGTTTTTT
CASSLRPGQGPTGNEKLFF
>TRBD1|many|TRBV5-1|TRBJ2-5
TGCGCCAGCAGCGGATACAGGGGGCTAGGCCAAGAGACCCAGTACTTC
CASSGYRGLGQETQYF
>TRBD2|NA|TRBV11-3|TRBJ2-1
TGTGCCAGCAGCTTAGAGTCGGGACTAGCGGGGGACAATGAGCAGTTCTTC
CASSLESGLAGDNEQFF
>NA|many|TRBV7-8|TRBJ2-7
TGTGCCAGCAGCTTCCCCAGGGATCCCTACGAGCAGTACTTC
CASSFPRDPYEQYF
>TRBD2|many|TRBV7-9|TRBJ2-2
TGTGCCAGCATTCTAGCGGGAGGTACATACACCGGGGAGCTGTTTTTT
CASILAGGTYTGELFF
>TRBD2|few|TRBV9|TRBJ2-3
TGTGCCAGCAGCGAACGACTAGCGGGGATGACAGATACGCAGTATTTT
CASSERLAGMTDTQYF
>TRBD1|NA|TRBV7-9|TRBJ2-1
TGTGCCAGCAGCTCCCATGGGACAGGGATTAACAATGAGCAGTTCTTC
CASSSHGTGINNEQFF
>NA|NA|TRBV7-6|TRBJ2-7
TGTGCCAGCAGCGAGGGAGTGGGGCAGGGTCACCCCCTATCCTACGAGCAGTACTTC
CASSEGVGQGHPLSYEQYF
>NA|many|TRBV29-1|TRBJ2-5
TGCAGCGTTGGAGGGGGGGACTTCCAAGAGACCCAGTACTTC
CSVGGGDFQETQYF
>NA|many|TRBV6-5|TRBJ2-7
TGTGCCAGCAGTTACTTGTCGGCAACCTACGAGCAGTACTTC
CASSYLSATYEQYF
>NA|many|TRBV5-5|TRBJ2-6
TGTGCCAGCAGCGCATTACCGGGACTGACGTATGGGGCCAACGTCCTGACTTTC
CASSALPGLTYGANVLTF
>NA|many|TRBV20-1|TRBJ1-1
TGCAGTGCTAGGGAGGAACTAGCTAACACTGAAGCTTTCTTT
CSAREELANTEAFF
>NA|few|TRBV28|TRBJ1-6
TGTGCCAGCACCCAGGGCAGGGCCCACTCCTATAATTCACCCCTCCACTTT
CASTQGRAHSYNSPLHF
>NA|few|TRBV6-5|TRBJ2-1
TGTGCCAGCAGTTACAATTCAGGCTACAATGAGCAGTTCTTC
CASSYNSGYNEQFF
>NA|many|TRBV12-3/TRBV12-4|TRBJ1-3
TGTGCCAGCAGCCAAGGGACTTCGGTGGGAAACACCATATATTTT
CASSQGTSVGNTIYF
>NA|many|TRBV11-2|TRBJ2-7
TGTGCCAGCAGCCCCACCGACTTTTCCTACGAGCAGTACTTC
CASSPTDFSYEQYF
>NA|NA|TRBV12-5|TRBJ2-2
TGTGCTAGTGGTTTGGTCGGCGGGCCGAACACCGGGGAGCTGTTTTTT
CASGLVGGPNTGELFF
>TRBD2|many|TRBV5-6|TRBJ2-7
TGTGCCAGCAGCTTCGGGGCGGGAGGGCCCTCCTACGAGCAGTACTTC
CASSFGAGGPSYEQYF
>NA|NA|TRBV6-5|TRBJ2-1
TGTGCCAGCAGGCAATCCTCTGGGGTCGATGAGCAGTTCTTC
CASRQSSGVDEQFF
>TRBD2|many|TRBV7-2|TRBJ2-1
TGTGCCAGCAGCACCGCGTCTAGCGGGAGTTCCTACAATGAGCAGTTCTTC
CASSTASSGSSYNEQFF
>TRBD1|NA|TRBV20-1|TRBJ2-2
TGCAGTGCCACTTGGACAGGGCGGTCTTACACCGGGGAGCTGTTTTTT
CSATWTGRSYTGELFF
>TRBD1|many|TRBV13|TRBJ2-7
TGTGCCAGCAGCTTAACGTTAGAATTGGGACAGTTATCCCACGAGCAGTACTTC
CASSLTLELGQLSHEQYF
>TRBD2|few|TRBV13|TRBJ2-3
TGTGCCAGCAGCTCTCGGACTAGCGCCACCTTTGGGGGCACAGATACGCAGTATTTT
CASSSRTSATFGGTDTQYF
>TRBD2|few|TRBV6-2/TRBV6-3|TRBJ2-3
TGTGCCAGCAGTTACAGGGCGGGAGGGACCACAGATACGCAGTATTTT
CASSYRAGGTTDTQYF